A selection of T cell receptor beta chains follows, all from one sample in a study of blood T cell repertoires in COVID-19. The repertoire was sequenced with immunoSEQ multiplex PCR; TCRdb's copy has only in-frame clones and lacks some. Of about 200,000 clones in the sample, approximately 87% were seen once. Material: peripheral blood. The receptors were gathered from a man aged 60-69 years who had recovered from COVID-19. Each CDR3 is given with its conserved first and last residue. The order of the fields is CDR3 length, J gene, D gene, clone size, V gene, CDR3 protein, CDR3 DNA. D genes are given only for firm matches. Size is stated for part of the rows, as once, few or many counts, or as a class when the clone is expanded.

15,TRBJ1-5,.,.,TRBV19,CASMTGGNWNQPQHF,TGTGCCAGTATGACAGGCGGTAACTGGAATCAGCCCCAGCATTTT
13,TRBJ1-1,.,.,TRBV7-6,CASSSQGYGEAFF,TGTGCCAGCAGCTCTCAGGGGTACGGTGAAGCTTTCTTT
14,TRBJ1-6,TRBD1,once,TRBV19,CASETGVRGSPLHF,TGTGCCAGTGAGACAGGGGTTAGAGGTTCACCCCTCCACTTT
15,TRBJ1-4,TRBD1,.,TRBV27,CASRLQGGTNEKLFF,TGTGCCAGCAGACTCCAAGGGGGCACTAATGAAAAACTGTTTTTT
14,TRBJ2-1,.,.,TRBV12-5,CASGLNAGDGEQFF,TGTGCTAGTGGTTTGAATGCAGGGGACGGTGAGCAGTTCTTC
14,TRBJ1-3,.,.,TRBV9,CASSFGTPGNTIYF,TGTGCCAGCAGCTTCGGGACACCTGGAAACACCATATATTTT
13,TRBJ2-5,TRBD1,.,TRBV11-3,CASSLGQQETQYF,TGTGCCAGCAGCTTGGGACAGCAAGAGACCCAGTACTTC
17,TRBJ2-1,.,.,TRBV11-2,CASSLRQGGVLMNEQFF,TGTGCCAGCAGCCTTAGACAAGGCGGGGTCTTAATGAATGAGCAGTTCTTC
15,TRBJ2-5,TRBD2,.,TRBV28,CASSSPGGNQETQYF,TGTGCCAGCAGTTCACCGGGGGGGAACCAAGAGACCCAGTACTTC
16,TRBJ2-7,.,.,TRBV6-5,CASSYAIGLPAYEQYF,TGTGCCAGCAGTTACGCTATTGGACTGCCCGCCTACGAGCAGTACTTC
13,TRBJ2-2,TRBD2,.,TRBV6-5,CARGSGGVGELFF,TGTGCCAGAGGGAGCGGGGGGGTCGGGGAGCTGTTTTTT
14,TRBJ2-7,.,.,TRBV11-2,CASSRGDSLYEQYF,TGTGCCAGCAGCCGCGGGGACTCCCTCTACGAGCAGTACTTC
15,TRBJ2-2,TRBD1,once,TRBV7-2,CASSKGTGYTGELFF,TGTGCCAGCAGCAAGGGGACAGGATACACCGGGGAGCTGTTTTTT
17,TRBJ2-1,TRBD2,.,TRBV13,CASRPGGAGAPYNEQFF,TGTGCCAGCAGGCCCGGGGGGGCGGGAGCGCCCTACAATGAGCAGTTCTTC
15,TRBJ2-3,.,.,TRBV6-1,CASSETPLALDTQYF,TGTGCCAGCAGTGAAACCCCGCTAGCGTTAGATACGCAGTATTTT
14,TRBJ1-5,.,.,TRBV30,CAWTGADSNQPQHF,TGTGCCTGGACAGGGGCGGATAGCAATCAGCCCCAGCATTTT
16,TRBJ2-3,.,.,TRBV9,CASSVGAGLFTDTQYF,TGTGCCAGCAGCGTAGGGGCGGGGCTTTTTACAGATACGCAGTATTTT
16,TRBJ2-4,.,.,TRBV7-2,CASSSPGSLAKNIQYF,TGTGCCAGCAGCTCACCGGGGAGCCTAGCCAAAAACATTCAGTACTTC
13,TRBJ2-1,.,.,TRBV12-3/TRBV12-4,CASILSGLNEQFF,TGTGCCAGCATCCTTAGCGGTCTCAATGAGCAGTTCTTC
14,TRBJ1-1,.,once,TRBV6-5,CASSAGSWNTEAFF,TGTGCCAGCAGCGCAGGGTCTTGGAACACTGAAGCTTTCTTT
17,TRBJ1-4,.,.,TRBV4-1,CASSQEPYREGYEKLFF,TGCGCCAGCAGCCAAGAGCCCTACAGGGAAGGGTATGAAAAACTGTTTTTT
16,TRBJ2-1,.,.,TRBV3-1/TRBV3-2,CASSQARGSVYNEQFF,TGTGCCAGCAGCCAAGCGAGAGGGTCTGTCTACAATGAGCAGTTCTTC
19,TRBJ1-5,TRBD1,once,TRBV18,CASSPFYTPGQGKDQPQHF,TGTGCCAGCTCACCGTTTTATACACCGGGACAGGGGAAGGATCAGCCCCAGCATTTT
15,TRBJ2-7,TRBD1,.,TRBV5-8,CASSWKGTGTYEQYF,TGTGCCAGCAGCTGGAAAGGGACAGGGACCTACGAGCAGTACTTC